This TCR beta chain appears in the sequencing data of a study of OX40 agonist ivuxolimab in advanced cancers. Study summary: Patients received ivuxolimab, an intravenous treatment, every 2 weeks at 0.01 to 10 mg/kg.

The protocol was immunoSEQ multiplex PCR, while the TCRdb copy is restricted to in-frame clones and leaves out a portion. The sample shows 60,000 to 75,000 clones, roughly four fifths of them seen only once. Concerning this clone: Its antigen is unidentified.

With autoimmune disease history or systemic immunosuppression, patients were excluded. Study results and caveats: In CD8+ T cells, expanded clones were on average more numerous than in CD4+. Expanded peripheral T-cell antigen specificity went undetermined.

The germline gives CDR1 MNHNS, CDR2 SASEGT. Trimming cost V 5 bases and J 4 bases; bases outside gene matches: 8. This CDR3 spans 15 amino acids. The material was CD4+ or CD8+ T cells sorted from blood, obtained in a trial of the OX40 agonist ivuxolimab. This sequence joins TRBV6-1 and TRBJ2-3; 8 bases map to TRBD2. The clonotype was recovered from an adult with an advanced solid tumor such as melanoma, head and neck, liver or kidney cancer. The CDR3 nucleotides are TGTGCCAGCAGTAATCAGCGGGGGCTGTCAGATACGCAGTATTTT. Translation: CASSNQRGLSDTQYF.